The next 17 T cell receptor beta chains were all read from a single sample in a study of T cell repertoires in cytomegalovirus infection. TCRdb itself ran the reads through MiXCR, one entry per CDR3 protein. The sample has 750,000 to 950,000 distinct CDR3 sequences, around 29% seen once. The antigens these receptors bind are not known. Source: cultured CD8+ T cells from PBMCs, taken from culture after CMV antigen stimulation. The receptors here all came from a human donor in good health (CMV status not recorded). Some clones in this sample may be carry-over from other donors' samples.

The sample holds a few counts of this clonotype. Here the CDR3 DNA reads TGTGCCAGCAGCTTAGTGATCGGGGGGGCCACAGATACGCAGTATTTT. Translated, it gives CASSLVIGGATDTQYF. The chain recombines TRBV7-3 with TRBJ2-3; 8 bases fit TRBD2. Germline V gene lookup returns CDR1 SGHTA and CDR2 FQGTGA. The CDR3 has 16 amino acids. Losses at the gene ends were 2 bases for V and 2 bases for J; bases not matched to a gene: 6.

There are many counts of this clonotype. This chain links TRBV7-8 with TRBJ2-2, with 9 bases identical to TRBD2. CDR3 length: 17 residues. The germline V gene has CDR1 SGHVS and CDR2 FQNEAQ. Trimming removed 6 bases from V and 5 bases from J; junction bases left unmatched: 13. The CDR3 DNA sequence: TGTGCCAGCAGGTGGACTCCTGGCGGGGGGGAAACCGGGGAGCTGTTTTTT. This translates into CASRWTPGGGETGELFF.

A note on this clonotype: A read error may be the cause here, since a much bigger clone is one base away. V gene TRBV7-6 combines with J gene TRBJ1-5; D is perhaps TRBD1 (6 bases). Germline CDR1 SGHVS, CDR2 FNYEAQ. This CDR3 region has 15 residues. CDR3 in amino acids: CVSSPDSDSNQPQHF. For the CDR3, the DNA is TGTGTCAGCAGCCCGGACAGTGATAGCAATCAGCCCCAGCATTTT. Full variable domain (missing parts from reference TRBV7-6 and TRBJ1-5): GAGVSQSPRYKVTKRGQDVALRCDPISGHVSLYWYRQALGQGPEFLTYFNYEAQQDKSGLPNDRFSAERPEGSISTLTIQRTEQRDSAMYRCVSSPDSDSNQPQHFGDGTRLSIL.

Ten or more counts support this clonotype. The V call is TRBV28, the J call TRBJ2-7; no firm D call. The germline V and J ends were trimmed by 3 bases and 0 bases, with 6 bases remaining between them. The CDR3 loop spans 13 amino acids. The germline V gene encodes CDR1 MDHEN and CDR2 SYDVKM. CDR3 region: CASSFPGSYEQYV. In nucleotides, the CDR3 is TGTGCCAGCAGTTTCCCCGGCTCCTACGAGCAGTACGTC.

This clonotype was counted many times. In nucleotides, the CDR3 is TGTGCCAGCAGCCTCTCTAGCGGGGCCCTTGACGAGCAGTACGTC. Its protein is CASSLSSGALDEQYV. J is TRBJ2-7 and V is TRBV7-2, with 9 bases identical to TRBD2. Germline lookup yields CDR1 SGHTA and CDR2 FQGNSA. CDR3 length: 15 residues. Germline trimming cut 5 bases from V and 5 bases from J; bases unmatched to any gene: 10.

The chain recombines TRBV6-2 or TRBV6-3 with TRBJ1-5; D remains unclear. V lost 2 bases, J lost 1 base, and 12 bases lay in between. The CDR3 is made up of 16 amino acids. Germline lookup yields CDR1 MNHEY and CDR2 SVGEGT. CDR3 DNA sequence: TGTGCCAGCAGTTACGTCCAGGTGGGGAGCAATCAGCCCCAGCATTTT. Protein sequence: CASSYVQVGSNQPQHF.

The chain employs TRBV4-2 and TRBJ1-1, with D perhaps matching TRBD1 (6 bases). In germline, CDR1 is LGHNA, CDR2 YNFKEQ. The CDR3 length is 15 residues. Trimming took 3 bases from V and 3 from J, leaving 14 bases between them. The CDR3 here is CASSQEGRGYTEAFF. The CDR3 DNA is TGTGCCAGCAGCCAGGAGGGGAGGGGGTACACTGAAGCTTTCTTT.

This clonotype turned up a few times. The chain recombines TRBV7-9 with TRBJ2-7; a weak D match, TRBD1 (5 bases). The CDR3 contains 13 residues. Germline CDR1 and CDR2: SEHNR and FQNEAQ (reference sequence). Trimming shortened V by 0 bases and J by 5 bases, and 8 bases separated the two germline ends. This CDR3 reads CASSLAGADEQYV. The CDR3 bases are TGTGCCAGCAGCTTAGCAGGGGCTGACGAGCAGTACGTC.

The genes are TRBV6-1 and TRBJ1-1; D perhaps matches TRBD1 (6 bases). Per the germline V gene, CDR1 is MNHNS and CDR2 is SASEGT. Trimming pared 3 bases from V and 5 bases from J, leaving 13 bases between. The CDR3 loop spans 14 amino acids. The CDR3 here is CASSETGRVTEAFF. The DNA for the CDR3 is TGTGCCAGCAGTGAGACAGGCAGGGTAACTGAAGCTTTCTTT.

The gene calls are TRBV6-1 and TRBJ1-6; 10 nucleotides align to TRBD1. Looked up from germline, CDR1 is MNHNS and CDR2 is SASEGT. The CDR3 spans 13 residues. V lost 10 bases to trimming and J lost 6 bases; unmatched junction nucleotides: 3. The CDR3 sequence is CANRDRGNSPLHF. DNA for the CDR3: TGTGCCAACCGGGACAGGGGTAATTCACCCCTCCACTTT.

This clonotype was observed a single time. The chain couples TRBV14 to TRBJ2-5; TRBD2 is a possible D gene (5 bases). V was clipped by 1 base and J by 4 bases, with 10 bases between them. The CDR3 length is 14 residues. In germline, CDR1 is SGHDN, CDR2 FVKESK. The DNA of the CDR3 is TGTGCCAGCAGCCAAGTCGGGATTGCAGAGACCCAGTACTTC. It translates to CASSQVGIAETQYF.

This clonotype has just a few counts. The rearrangement links TRBV12-3 or TRBV12-4 to TRBJ2-3; D unresolved. This CDR3 is built from 14 residues. V was shortened by 1 base and J by 6 bases, with 11 bases between the two germline ends. CDR3: CASSLGLRDDTQYF. For the CDR3, the DNA is TGTGCCAGCAGTTTAGGGCTTAGGGATGATACGCAGTATTTT.

The chain recombines TRBV7-6 with TRBJ2-3; D may be TRBD2 (6 bases). V lost 10 bases to trimming and J lost 7 bases, with 21 bases between them. This CDR3 region has 14 residues. Germline V lookup: CDR1 SGHVS, CDR2 FNYEAQ. This CDR3 reads CATAIGAGINTQYF. CDR3 DNA: TGTGCCACAGCCATAGGGGCGGGGATCAATACGCAGTATTTT.

This chain joins TRBV6-5 and TRBJ2-7; D is unresolved. This CDR3 is 13 amino acids long. In germline, CDR1 is MNHEY, CDR2 SVGAGI. The V end lost 0 bases, the J end lost 5 bases, and 8 bases lay between the germline ends. The CDR3 coding sequence is TGTGCCAGCAGTTACTCCGTGGGGAACGAGCAGTACGTC. The encoded protein is CASSYSVGNEQYV.

This clonotype was picked up a small number of times. The chain carries TRBV20-1 and TRBJ1-1; D is unclear. CDR1 is DFQATT, CDR2 SNEGSKA, per germline (reference sequence). CDR3 size: 12 residues. Between the trimmed V and J ends, which lost 6 bases and 4 bases, there was a span of 12 bases. CDR3 loop: CSANRWGTEAFF. CDR3 bases: TGCAGTGCCAACCGCTGGGGCACTGAAGCTTTCTTT.

This chain joins TRBV15 and TRBJ2-7; tentative D call: TRBD2 (5 bases). The CDR3 has 15 residues. V dropped 0 bases and J dropped 0 bases, with 9 bases sitting between them. Looked up from germline, CDR1 is LNHNV and CDR2 is YYDKDF (reference sequence). CDR3: CATSRDRGNSYEQYF. For the CDR3, the DNA is TGTGCCACCAGCAGAGATCGGGGAAACTCCTACGAGCAGTACTTC.

This clonotype was seen only a few times. The chain carries TRBV19 and TRBJ1-5, with 9 bases that match TRBD1. The germline CDR1 and CDR2 sequences are LNHDA and SQIVND (reference sequence). The CDR3 is 14 amino acids. CDR3 DNA sequence: TGTGCAAGCGATCCGGGACAGGGCCTTCAGCCCCAGCATTTT. This gives the protein CASDPGQGLQPQHF.